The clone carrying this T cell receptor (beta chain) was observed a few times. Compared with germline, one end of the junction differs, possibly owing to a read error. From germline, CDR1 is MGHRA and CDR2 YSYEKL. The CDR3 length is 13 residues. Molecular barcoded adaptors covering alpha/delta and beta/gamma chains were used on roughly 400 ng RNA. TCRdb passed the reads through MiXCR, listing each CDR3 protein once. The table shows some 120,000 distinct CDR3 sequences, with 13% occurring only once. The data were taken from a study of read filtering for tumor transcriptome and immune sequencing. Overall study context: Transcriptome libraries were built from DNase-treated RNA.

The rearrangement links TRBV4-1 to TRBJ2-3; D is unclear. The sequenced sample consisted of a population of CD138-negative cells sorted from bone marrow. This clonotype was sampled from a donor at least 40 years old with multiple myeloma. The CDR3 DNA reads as TGTGCCAGCAGCCTCGGACCTTCAGATACGCAGTATTTT. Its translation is CASSLGPSDTQYF.